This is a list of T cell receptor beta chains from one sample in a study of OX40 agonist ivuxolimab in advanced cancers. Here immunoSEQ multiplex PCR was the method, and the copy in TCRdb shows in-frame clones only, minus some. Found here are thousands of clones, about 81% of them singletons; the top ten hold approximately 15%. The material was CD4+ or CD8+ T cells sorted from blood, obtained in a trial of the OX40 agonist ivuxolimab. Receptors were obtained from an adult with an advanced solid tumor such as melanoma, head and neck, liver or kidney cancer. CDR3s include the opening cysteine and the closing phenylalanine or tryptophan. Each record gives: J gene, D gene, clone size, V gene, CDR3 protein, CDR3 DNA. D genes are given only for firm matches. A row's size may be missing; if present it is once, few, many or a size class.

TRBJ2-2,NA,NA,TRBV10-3,CASDGGDTGELFF,TGTGCCTCGGATGGAGGAGACACCGGGGAGCTGTTTTTT
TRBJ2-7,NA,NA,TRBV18,CATRDGETYEQYF,TGTGCCACCCGGGACGGCGAAACCTACGAGCAGTACTTC
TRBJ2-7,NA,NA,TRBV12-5,CASGTSRDFYEQYF,TGTGCTAGTGGAACGTCCCGGGACTTTTACGAGCAGTACTTC
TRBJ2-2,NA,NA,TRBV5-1,CASSLAGLGYHTGELFF,TGCGCCAGCAGCTTGGCCGGGTTAGGGTATCACACCGGGGAGCTGTTTTTT
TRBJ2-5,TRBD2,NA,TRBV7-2,CASSLFLAGAQETQYF,TGTGCCAGCAGCTTATTCCTAGCGGGGGCTCAAGAGACCCAGTACTTC
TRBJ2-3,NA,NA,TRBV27,CASSLRVWTGTQYF,TGTGCCAGCAGTTTACGAGTCTGGACGGGCACGCAGTATTTT
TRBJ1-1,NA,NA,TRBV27,CASMRTGNTEAFF,TGTGCCAGTATGAGAACGGGGAACACTGAAGCTTTCTTT
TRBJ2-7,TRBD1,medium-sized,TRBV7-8,CASSLGQISSYEQYF,TGTGCCAGCAGCTTGGGACAGATATCCTCCTACGAGCAGTACTTC
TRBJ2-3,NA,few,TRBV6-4,CASSDGVARGTDTQYF,TGTGCCAGCAGTGACGGAGTAGCGAGGGGCACAGATACGCAGTATTTT
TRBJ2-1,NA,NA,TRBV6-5,CASSYSIQGKQFF,TGTGCCAGCAGTTACTCGATCCAGGGGAAGCAGTTCTTC
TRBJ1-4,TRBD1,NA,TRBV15,CATSRYGTGDATNEKLFF,TGTGCCACCAGCAGATACGGGACAGGGGATGCAACTAATGAAAAACTGTTTTTT
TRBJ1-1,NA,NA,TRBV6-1,CASSDRMNTEAFF,TGTGCCAGCAGTGACAGAATGAACACTGAAGCTTTCTTT
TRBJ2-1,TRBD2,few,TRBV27,CASSTTSGEGGHEQFF,TGTGCCAGCAGCACGACTAGCGGGGAGGGGGGCCATGAGCAGTTCTTC
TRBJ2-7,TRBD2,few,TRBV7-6,CASSLISGGYEQYF,TGTGCCAGCAGCTTAATTAGCGGGGGCTACGAGCAGTACTTC
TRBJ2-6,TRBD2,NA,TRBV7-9,CASSLPGGRPGANVLTF,TGTGCCAGCAGCTTACCGGGGGGGCGGCCTGGGGCCAACGTCCTGACTTTC
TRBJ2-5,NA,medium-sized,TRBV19,CASSGVGLETQYF,TGTGCCAGTAGTGGTGTGGGGCTTGAGACCCAGTACTTC
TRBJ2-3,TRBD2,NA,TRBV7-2,CASSLAPGLEGDTQYF,TGTGCCAGCAGCTTAGCGCCGGGACTAGAGGGAGATACGCAGTATTTT
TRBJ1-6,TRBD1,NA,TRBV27,CASSVRPGTGPSSYNSPLHF,TGTGCCAGCAGTGTGAGACCCGGGACAGGTCCCTCTTCCTATAATTCACCCCTCCACTTT